This TCR beta chain was documented in a study of blood T cell repertoires in COVID-19. At the level of the study: PBMCs, B-cell-depleted T cells, or T cells provided the cDNA or gDNA that made up the material.

Symptom resolution, clearance, or two negative PCRs marked the recovered donors of Cohort 3. V shed 2 bases, J shed 0 bases, and the junction held 4 bases outside the gene matches. The germline CDR1 and CDR2 sequences are SGHVS and FQNEAQ. This CDR3 contains 16 residues. Here immunoSEQ multiplex PCR was the method, and the copy in TCRdb shows in-frame clones only, minus some. Among roughly 160,000 clones listed, roughly 85% were seen once. This receptor was obtained from a man aged 55 to 70 who had recovered from COVID-19. V gene TRBV7-8 combines with J gene TRBJ2-3; TRBD2 matches at 8 bases. Sequenced input: PBMCs or T cells enriched from blood (not recorded which). DNA for the CDR3: TGTGCCAGCAGCTTACGGACTAGCTCTAGCACAGATACGCAGTATTTT. Protein sequence: CASSLRTSSSTDTQYF.